What follows are 28 T cell receptor beta chains derived from one specimen sequenced in a study of blood T cell repertoires in COVID-19. Some clones are missing from TCRdb's copy, which holds only in-frame ones; the method was immunoSEQ multiplex PCR. The profile covers about 250,000 clones, with around 82% appearing a single time and roughly 8.8% taken by the ten largest. The sequencing input was peripheral blood. These receptors originate from a man aged 40-49 years with active or convalescent COVID-19.

This rearrangement joins TRBV6-5 to TRBJ1-3; D remains unclear. Germline V gives CDR1 MNHEY, CDR2 SVGAGI. The CDR3 sequence is 14 residues long. V was pared by 6 bases and J by 4 bases, with 13 bases between. The DNA for the CDR3 is TGTGCCAGCAGGCGGGATCCTGAAGGAAACACCATATATTTT. Protein: CASRRDPEGNTIYF.

V gene TRBV6-5 combines with J gene TRBJ1-5; D remains unclear. Per the germline V gene, CDR1 is MNHEY and CDR2 is SVGAGI. The CDR3 has 15 amino acids. V shed 5 bases and J shed 1 base, with 12 bases lying between them. The CDR3 here is CASSPMDLSNQPQHF. CDR3 DNA sequence: TGTGCCAGCAGTCCCATGGACTTAAGCAATCAGCCCCAGCATTTT.

This clone occurred once. The chain is built from TRBV28 and TRBJ2-1; the match to TRBD2 covers 11 bases. The length of the CDR3 is 14 residues. V lost 7 bases to trimming and J lost 3 bases; unmatched junction nucleotides: 2. CDR1 is MDHEN, CDR2 SYDVKM, per germline. The CDR3: CASKGLADYNEQFF. Here the CDR3 DNA reads TGTGCCAGCAAGGGACTAGCGGACTACAATGAGCAGTTCTTC.

With regard to this clone: At one end, the junction sequence differs from germline, possibly due to a read error. The chain has TRBV6-1 and TRBJ1-2; D gene uncertain. CDR3 length: 10 amino acids. CDR1 is MNHNS and CDR2 is SASEGT in the germline V gene. The CDR3 DNA reads TGTGCCAGCAGTGAATATACAGCCAACTTC. Amino acid sequence: CASSEYTANF.

The sample holds one count of this clone. The rearrangement uses TRBV10-1 and TRBJ2-3; 8 positions agree with TRBD1. From germline, CDR1 is WNHNN and CDR2 SYGVQD (reference sequence). After removal of 5 bases from V and 1 base from J, the junction contained 8 bases not matched to a gene. The CDR3 loop spans 16 amino acids. The CDR3: CASSSEQGGRTDTQYF. CDR3 nucleotides: TGCGCCAGCAGTTCCGAACAGGGGGGTCGCACAGATACGCAGTATTTT.

Ten or more counts support this clone. This chain's CDR3 is CASSEDLNTGELFF. CDR3 coding DNA: TGTGCCAGCAGCGAAGACTTGAACACCGGGGAGCTGTTTTTT. The rearrangement uses TRBV7-3 and TRBJ2-2; D gene ambiguous. Trimming pared 5 bases from V and 1 base from J, leaving 8 bases between. The CDR3 extends over 14 amino acids. Germline V gives CDR1 SGHTA, CDR2 FQGTGA.

CDR3 DNA sequence: TGCGCCAGCAGCTTGATGGGACAGGGCCCCACTGAAGCTTTCTTT. Translated, it gives CASSLMGQGPTEAFF. The V call is TRBV5-1, the J call TRBJ1-1; TRBD1 matches 9 bases. The CDR3 loop spans 15 amino acids. V shed 1 base and J 4 bases; nucleotides not matched to a gene: 5. Germline V gene sequence: CDR1 SGHRS, CDR2 YFSETQ.

This rearrangement joins TRBV18 to TRBJ1-1; 7 bases match TRBD1. V lost 6 bases to trimming and J lost 1 base; unmatched junction nucleotides: 8. CDR1 and CDR2 (germline): KGHSH, LQKENI. The CDR3 consists of 15 residues. In DNA form, the CDR3 reads TGTGCCAGCTCCCGCGACAGGGCGCGGAACACTGAAGCTTTCTTT. It codes for CASSRDRARNTEAFF.

The chain joins TRBV24-1 to TRBJ2-3; no firm D call. Per germline, CDR1 KGHDR and CDR2 SFDVKD. CDR3 length: 16 amino acids. The germline V and J ends were trimmed by 3 bases and 3 bases, with 15 bases remaining between them. As DNA, the CDR3 is TGTGCCACCAGTGATCCAGGTGGTAGGCTGACAGATACGCAGTATTTT. Protein sequence: CATSDPGGRLTDTQYF.

The chain combines TRBV7-2 with TRBJ1-3; possible D gene TRBD1, 5 bases. Per germline, CDR1 SGHTA and CDR2 FQGNSA. The CDR3 totals 15 residues. The ends were cut back, 2 bases at V and 4 bases at J, with 12 bases in the middle. The CDR3 DNA sequence: TGTGCCAGCAGCTTAAATTGGGGGGGAGGAAACACCATATATTTT. Translation gives CASSLNWGGGNTIYF.

V gene TRBV5-4 combines with J gene TRBJ2-7, with a tentative D call TRBD2 (5 bases). The CDR3 consists of 15 residues. Germline CDR1 reads SGHNT; CDR2 reads YYREEE (reference sequence). V lost 3 bases and J 2 bases, leaving 15 bases between the germline ends. The CDR3 region has the DNA TGTGCCAGCAGCTCTGGGAGCCCCACCCCCTACGAGCAGTACTTC. The encoded protein is CASSSGSPTPYEQYF.

The chain couples TRBV6-1 to TRBJ1-1; D is ambiguous. Germline CDR1 MNHNS, CDR2 SASEGT. The CDR3 runs to 15 residues. V lost 1 base and J 0 bases, leaving 9 bases between the germline ends. Written as DNA, the CDR3 is TGTGCCAGCAGTGAAGAAAACAGTCTGAACACTGAAGCTTTCTTT. Translated, it gives CASSEENSLNTEAFF.

V gene TRBV3-1 (or the pseudogene TRBV3-2) combines with J gene TRBJ2-2, with D maybe TRBD2 (6 bases). Between the trimmed V and J ends, which lost 3 bases and 8 bases, there was a span of 13 bases. CDR3 length: 14 residues. CDR1 and CDR2 (germline): LGHDT, YNNKEL (reference sequence). This CDR3 reads CASSHRDSWGELFF. The CDR3 nucleotides are TGTGCCAGCAGCCACCGGGACTCCTGGGGGGAGCTGTTTTTT.

This chain connects TRBV19 to TRBJ2-7, with D maybe TRBD2 (6 bases). Germline-derived CDR1 and CDR2 are LNHDA and SQIVND (reference sequence). The CDR3 runs 17 residues. V lost 1 base, J lost 2 bases, and 18 bases lay in between. For the CDR3, the DNA is TGTGCCAGTAGTATAGCTCCGGGGCAGGGACTTACCTACGAGCAGTACTTC. Amino acids: CASSIAPGQGLTYEQYF. Full variable domain (remainder filled in from reference TRBV19 and TRBJ2-7): DGGITQSPKYLFRKEGQNVTLSCEQNLNHDAMYWYRQDPGQGLRLIYYSQIVNDFQKGDIAEGYSVSREKKESFPLTVTSAQKNPTAFYLCASSIAPGQGLTYEQYFGPGTRLTVT.

CDR3 coding DNA: TGTGCCAGCAGCTACGGGACAGGAGGGTCACCCCTCCACTTT. Amino acids: CASSYGTGGSPLHF. The rearrangement uses TRBV3-1 (or the pseudogene TRBV3-2) and TRBJ1-6; 8 bases match TRBD1. Losses at the gene ends were 5 bases for V and 10 bases for J; bases not matched to a gene: 7. The CDR3 length is 14 residues. From germline, CDR1 is LGHDT and CDR2 YNNKEL (reference sequence).

The chain recombines TRBV3-1 (or the pseudogene TRBV3-2) with TRBJ2-7; 8 bases fit TRBD2. The V gene's germline CDR1 is LGHDT and CDR2 YNNKEL (reference sequence). J lost 2 bases, V lost 4 bases, and 4 bases had no gene match. The CDR3 has 14 amino acids. This CDR3 reads CASSLEAGAYEQYF. The CDR3 nucleotides are TGTGCCAGCAGCCTAGAAGCGGGAGCCTACGAGCAGTACTTC.

The V gene is TRBV12-3 or TRBV12-4, the J gene TRBJ1-1; 7 bases align to TRBD1. The CDR3 consists of 13 residues. V lost 2 bases and J lost 7; bases outside the gene matches: 4. The CDR3 loop reads CASSLPGTVEAFF. The CDR3 DNA reads as TGTGCCAGCAGTTTACCCGGGACAGTTGAAGCTTTCTTT.

V usage is TRBV7-9 and J usage is TRBJ2-5; TRBD2 agrees at 10 bases. V dropped 1 base and J dropped 4; count of bases not matched to a gene: 3. Germline V gene data show CDR1 as SEHNR and CDR2 as FQNEAQ (reference sequence). There are 15 residues in the CDR3. In nucleotides, the CDR3 is TGTGCCAGCAGCTTAGGACTAGCGGGTGGAGAGACCCAGTACTTC. This sequence encodes CASSLGLAGGETQYF.

The rearrangement joins TRBV5-4 to TRBJ2-7; tentatively, D is TRBD1 (5 bases). The germline V gene has CDR1 SGHNT and CDR2 YYREEE (reference sequence). CDR3 size: 15 residues. The V end was cut by 0 bases, the J end by 2 bases, with 12 bases between. For the CDR3, the DNA is TGTGCCAGCAGCTTGGCCGGCAGGGTCCCCTACGAGCAGTACTTC. Translation: CASSLAGRVPYEQYF.

The V gene is TRBV7-2, the J gene TRBJ1-4, with D uncertain. Germline loops: CDR1 SGHTA, CDR2 FQGNSA. The ends were cut back, 5 bases at V and 6 bases at J, with 10 bases in the middle. The CDR3 contains 13 residues. CDR3 nucleotides: TGTGCCAGCAGCCGACCGGAGGATGAAAAACTGTTTTTT. This sequence encodes CASSRPEDEKLFF.

The chain joins TRBV6-5 to TRBJ2-3; D possibly corresponds to TRBD1 (5 bases). CDR1 is MNHEY, CDR2 SVGAGI, per germline. V shed 6 bases and J shed 3 bases, with 10 bases lying between them. This CDR3 comprises 13 residues. Written as DNA, the CDR3 is TGTGCCAGCAGGACAGTTTTAACAGATACGCAGTATTTT. It translates to CASRTVLTDTQYF.

The V call is TRBV5-1, the J call TRBJ2-5; D ambiguous. The germline gives CDR1 SGHRS, CDR2 YFSETQ. The V end was cut by 2 bases, the J end by 2 bases, with 13 bases between. This CDR3 comprises 15 residues. The CDR3 coding sequence is TGCGCCAGCAGCTTATCGGCAGGCCTGCAAGAGACCCAGTACTTC. It encodes CASSLSAGLQETQYF.

This sequence joins TRBV4-3 and TRBJ1-5; D might be TRBD1 (6 bases). CDR3 length equals 16 residues. In germline, CDR1 is LGHNA, CDR2 YSLEER. Trimming shortened V by 0 bases and J by 4 bases, and 13 bases separated the two germline ends. The CDR3 DNA reads TGCGCCAGCAGCCAAGAATTGAACAGGGAGAATCAGCCCCAGCATTTT. This gives the protein CASSQELNRENQPQHF.

The V and J genes are TRBV14 and TRBJ2-1; D is ambiguous. Trimming shortened V by 5 bases and J by 0 bases, and 5 bases separated the two germline ends. The CDR3 runs 13 residues. Germline values: CDR1 SGHDN, CDR2 FVKESK. The CDR3: CASSYSSYNEQFF. CDR3 sequence (DNA): TGTGCCAGCAGCTATAGCTCCTACAATGAGCAGTTCTTC.

V and J are TRBV27 and TRBJ2-3; a possible D gene is TRBD1 (5 bases). This CDR3 spans 11 amino acids. Germline lookup yields CDR1 MNHEY and CDR2 SMNVEV (reference sequence). V lost 10 bases to trimming and J lost 4 bases, with 9 bases between them. CDR3 coding DNA: TGTGCCACCGAAGGGGCAGATACGCAGTATTTT. Amino acid sequence: CATEGADTQYF.

This clone was detected once. CDR3 sequence: CASSQEGEGWETQYF. DNA for the CDR3: TGCGCCAGCAGCCAAGAGGGCGAGGGCTGGGAGACCCAGTACTTC. V usage is TRBV4-1 and J usage is TRBJ2-5; tentatively, D is TRBD2 (5 bases). Deletions cut 0 bases from V and 5 bases from J, with 13 bases between. The CDR3 length is 15 residues. The germline V gene has CDR1 MGHRA and CDR2 YSYEKL.

The genes are TRBV7-9 and TRBJ1-2, with 8 bases matching TRBD1. Unmatched junction bases numbered 12, after V lost 3 bases and J lost 6 bases. This CDR3 is 16 amino acids long. Germline values: CDR1 SEHNR, CDR2 FQNEAQ (reference sequence). CDR3 DNA sequence: TGTGCCAGCAGCTTTTTGCCCCCGGACAGGGAGGATGGCTACACCTTC. Its protein is CASSFLPPDREDGYTF.

The chain carries TRBV29-1 and TRBJ2-3; a weak D match, TRBD2 (6 bases). CDR1 and CDR2 (germline): SQVTM, ANQGSEA. V shed 3 bases and J shed 0 bases, with 7 bases lying between them. This CDR3 is 13 amino acids long. For the CDR3, the DNA is TGCAGCGTTGATGGAGGGAGCACAGATACGCAGTATTTT. The encoded protein is CSVDGGSTDTQYF.